This passage covers 10 T cell receptor beta chains from one sample sequenced in a study of blood T cell repertoires in COVID-19. Profiled with immunoSEQ multiplex PCR; TCRdb holds only in-frame clones, not every one. This sample has some 230,000 clones, with around four fifths found just once. Sequences were obtained from peripheral blood. The receptors stem from a woman aged 60 to 75 who had recovered from COVID-19.

J is TRBJ1-2 and V is TRBV14; D gene ambiguous. The CDR3 loop spans 13 amino acids. The germline V gene has CDR1 SGHDN and CDR2 FVKESK. The V and J ends lost 1 base and 4 bases respectively, with 7 bases between them. CDR3 loop: CASSQVPSYGYTF. DNA for the CDR3: TGTGCCAGCAGCCAAGTCCCCAGCTATGGCTACACCTTC. The complete variable domain, with remaining parts taken from reference TRBV14 and TRBJ1-2, reads EAGVTQFPSHSVIEKGQTVTLRCDPISGHDNLYWYRRVMGKEIKFLLHFVKESKQDESGMPNNRFLAERTGGTYSTLKVQPAELEDSGVYFCASSQVPSYGYTFGSGTRLTVV.

This chain links TRBV7-2 with TRBJ2-3; D possibly corresponds to TRBD1 (6 bases). This CDR3 spans 15 amino acids. The germline V gene has CDR1 SGHTA and CDR2 FQGNSA. V was clipped by 3 bases and J by 1 base, with 11 bases between them. The CDR3 protein is CASSFRAGGTDTQYF. The CDR3 DNA sequence: TGTGCCAGCAGCTTTCGTGCAGGGGGCACAGATACGCAGTATTTT. The full variable domain, in which reference TRBV7-2 and TRBJ2-3 provide the parts outside the CDR3, is GAGVSQSPSNKVTEKGKDVELRCDPISGHTALYWYRQSLGQGLEFLIYFQGNSAPDKSGLPSDRFSAERTGGSVSTLTIQRTQQEDSAVYLCASSFRAGGTDTQYFGPGTRLTVL.

The table lists this clone with a count of one. The chain recombines TRBV18 with TRBJ2-5, with D maybe TRBD2 (7 bases). This CDR3 region has 15 residues. V was trimmed by 6 bases and J by 4 bases, leaving 18 bases between them. Germline V gene sequence: CDR1 KGHSH, CDR2 LQKENI. The CDR3 spells CASSLSAGALETQYF. In DNA, the CDR3 is TGTGCCAGCTCGCTCTCGGCGGGGGCCCTAGAGACCCAGTACTTC.

The V and J genes are TRBV6-5 and TRBJ1-4; 11 nucleotides align to TRBD1. The trim removed 4 bases at V and 8 bases at J, leaving 3 bases unmatched. CDR3 length: 14 amino acids. Germline assignment: CDR1 MNHEY and CDR2 SVGAGI. The CDR3 region is CASSWTGGEEKLFF. The DNA for the CDR3 is TGTGCCAGCAGTTGGACAGGGGGCGAGGAAAAACTGTTTTTT.

This clone was seen once. The genes are TRBV4-3 and TRBJ1-5, with a tentative D call TRBD1 (5 bases). This CDR3 has 13 residues. CDR1 and CDR2 (germline): LGHNA, YSLEER. The germline V and J ends were trimmed by 0 bases and 6 bases, with 6 bases remaining between them. CDR3 nucleotides: TGCGCCAGCAGCCAAGATAGGGGTCAGCCCCAGCATTTT. This codes for CASSQDRGQPQHF.

This clone was seen a handful of times. The gene calls are TRBV2 and TRBJ2-2, with no clear D. With 4 bases removed from V and 0 bases from J, the gap between germline ends came to 6 bases. Germline CDR1 SNHLY, CDR2 FYNNEI. This CDR3 contains 14 residues. The CDR3 region is CASSVAANTGELFF. The DNA for the CDR3 is TGTGCCAGCAGTGTGGCAGCGAACACCGGGGAGCTGTTTTTT.

The chain employs TRBV19 and TRBJ1-4, with 9 bases aligning to TRBD1. The germline CDR1 and CDR2 sequences are LNHDA and SQIVND (reference sequence). Trimming cost V 8 bases and J 3 bases; bases outside gene matches: 4. The CDR3 length is 14 residues. As DNA, the CDR3 is TGTGCCAGTGGACAGGGGTTTTCTAATGAAAAACTGTTTTTT. Protein sequence: CASGQGFSNEKLFF.

The genes are TRBV24-1 and TRBJ1-6; D remains unclear. Germline V gene sequence: CDR1 KGHDR, CDR2 SFDVKD. The CDR3 consists of 16 residues. V was cut by 7 bases and J by 5 bases, with 17 bases left in between. CDR3 sequence: CATRPKPLENNSPLHF. The DNA of the CDR3 is TGTGCCACCAGACCTAAACCCCTGGAGAATAATTCACCCCTCCACTTT.

V usage is TRBV2 and J usage is TRBJ1-1, with TRBD1 identical over 8 bases. The CDR3 is 15 amino acids. Trimming took 6 bases from V and 2 from J; bases not matched to a gene: 8. Germline V gene lookup returns CDR1 SNHLY and CDR2 FYNNEI. The CDR3 loop reads CASRAPGQANTEAFF. The CDR3 DNA reads as TGTGCCAGCAGAGCCCCGGGACAGGCTAACACTGAAGCTTTCTTT.

The chain is built from TRBV9 and TRBJ2-2; D might be TRBD1 (6 bases). Germline V gene lookup returns CDR1 SGDLS and CDR2 YYNGEE. The ends were cut back, 6 bases at V and 5 bases at J, with 17 bases in the middle. The CDR3 is 15 residues long. CDR3 amino acids: CASNPDSWRTGELFF. As DNA, the CDR3 is TGTGCCAGCAATCCGGACAGCTGGAGGACCGGGGAGCTGTTTTTT. The full variable domain, with the rest looked up from reference TRBV9 and TRBJ2-2, is DSGVTQTPKHLITATGQRVTLRCSPRSGDLSVYWYQQSLDQGLQFLIQYYNGEERAKGNILERFSAQQFPDLHSELNLSSLELGDSALYFCASNPDSWRTGELFFGEGSRLTVL.